The 32 T cell receptor beta chains below all came from one sample that was sequenced in a study of blood T cells in healthy people across ages (dated by TCRdb to about 2015). Libraries came from 5' RACE. The sequencing machine was an Illumina HiSeq 2500. A second 7 to 11 cycle PCR used a sample-barcoded 5' primer and a J-beta primer mix. TCRdb's own reprocessing of the public reads used fastp at Q25 and MiXCR and kept productive beta chains. Every entry covers one CDR3 protein and lists the most common genes and DNA from its rows. This sample gives some 780,000 distinct CDR3 sequences in total; around three fifths of them show up just once. Roughly 25% of the sample is held by the ten biggest clonotypes. Sequencing input: blood. The receptors shown here come from a middle-aged man in good health.

The rearrangement links TRBV5-1 to TRBJ1-1, with D hard to call. The germline V gene has CDR1 SGHRS and CDR2 YFSETQ. The CDR3 has 14 amino acids. V was shortened by 0 bases and J by 2 bases, with 8 bases between the two germline ends. CDR3 amino acids: CASSLEARNTEAFF. CDR3 sequence (DNA): TGCGCCAGCAGCTTGGAGGCGAGAAACACTGAAGCTTTCTTT.

The V and J genes are TRBV6-5 and TRBJ1-1; TRBD1 might be the D (5 bases). Germline V CDR1 and CDR2: MNHEY, SVGAGI. The CDR3 consists of 14 residues. The V end lost 6 bases, the J end lost 1 base, and 12 bases lay between the germline ends. For the CDR3, the DNA is TGTGCCAGCAGCCGTCTCAGGGAGAACACTGAAGCTTTCTTT. Translation: CASSRLRENTEAFF.

The chain uses TRBV5-1 and TRBJ2-5; 13 positions agree with TRBD2. The end of the DNA fits TRBJ2-7 better, so the J call may be wrong. The CDR3 loop spans 16 amino acids. The V gene's germline CDR1 is SGHRS and CDR2 YFSETQ. CDR3 coding DNA: TGCGCCAGCAGCTTGGGGACTAGCGGGAGATGGGACGAGCAGTACTTC. Residues: CASSLGTSGRWDEQYF.

The sample holds a few counts of this clonotype. The chain employs TRBV6-5 and TRBJ2-7, with 9 bases lining up with TRBD1. The CDR3 consists of 20 residues. The V and J ends lost 0 bases and 0 bases, in that order; junction bases with no gene match: 15. Looked up from germline, CDR1 is MNHEY and CDR2 is SVGAGI. CDR3 sequence (DNA): TGTGCCAGCAGTTACTCGATATTTATACAGGGGGCGACCCTCTCCTACGAGCAGTACTTC. This codes for CASSYSIFIQGATLSYEQYF.

The gene calls are TRBV5-1 and TRBJ2-7; tentatively, D is TRBD1 (5 bases). CDR3 length: 19 amino acids. CDR1 and CDR2 (germline): SGHRS, YFSETQ. V was cut by 4 bases and J by 0 bases, with 26 bases left in between. DNA for the CDR3: TGCGCCAGCAGCGATTCCATAGGCATAAGGGGATCTAGCTCCTACGAGCAGTACTTC. Protein: CASSDSIGIRGSSSYEQYF.

V is TRBV7-9 and J is TRBJ2-5, with no clear D. CDR1 is SEHNR, CDR2 FQNEAQ, per germline (reference sequence). This CDR3 contains 16 residues. The V end lost 2 bases, the J end lost 0 bases, and 13 bases lay between the germline ends. The CDR3 is CASSLLTRPDQETQYF. The CDR3 DNA reads TGTGCCAGCAGCTTATTAACCCGGCCTGACCAAGAGACCCAGTACTTC.

This clonotype was seen a single time. The chain recombines TRBV30 with TRBJ1-2; D uncertain. The CDR3 is 14 amino acids. V dropped 8 bases and J dropped 2 bases, with 18 bases sitting between them. Looked up from germline, CDR1 is GTSNPN and CDR2 is SVGIG (reference sequence). The CDR3 nucleotides are TGTGCCGGATACCCGGGATCACCGAACTATGGCTACACCTTC. This codes for CAGYPGSPNYGYTF.

The chain carries TRBV3-1 and TRBJ2-5; TRBD2 agrees at 7 bases. With 0 bases clipped from V and 5 bases from J, the junction kept 6 bases outside the gene matches. From germline, CDR1 is LGHDT and CDR2 YNNKEL (reference sequence). The CDR3 contains 15 residues. The CDR3 protein is CASSQDLRGGETQYF. The DNA of the CDR3 is TGTGCCAGCAGCCAAGATCTGCGCGGGGGTGAGACCCAGTACTTC.

The table lists this clonotype with a few counts. The chain couples TRBV5-1 to TRBJ2-5; D gene uncertain. The CDR3 extends over 13 amino acids. V lost 4 bases, J lost 3 bases, and 10 bases lay in between. CDR1 is SGHRS, CDR2 YFSETQ, per germline. The chain's CDR3 is CASSGRPEETQYF. The CDR3 DNA follows: TGCGCCAGCAGCGGTAGACCAGAAGAGACCCAGTACTTC.

Only a few counts were recorded for this clonotype. The CDR3 loop reads CASSPPGGGRETQYF. The DNA of the CDR3 is TGTGCCAGCAGTCCCCCGGGGGGCGGAAGAGAGACCCAGTACTTC. V is TRBV9 and J is TRBJ2-5; a possible D gene is TRBD2 (7 bases). Germline V gene lookup returns CDR1 SGDLS and CDR2 YYNGEE. CDR3 length equals 15 residues. V was pared by 5 bases and J by 4 bases, with 18 bases between. The full variable domain, rest sourced from reference TRBV9 and TRBJ2-5, is DSGVTQTPKHLITATGQRVTLRCSPRSGDLSVYWYQQSLDQGLQFLIQYYNGEERAKGNILERFSAQQFPDLHSELNLSSLELGDSALYFCASSPPGGGRETQYFGPGTRLLVL.

This chain connects TRBV9 to TRBJ2-2; no definite D call. Trimming left V 2 bases short and J 7 bases short, with 18 bases between. Germline V gene lookup returns CDR1 SGDLS and CDR2 YYNGEE. The CDR3 is 16 residues long. The CDR3 sequence: CASSVILTPSFGELFF. As DNA, the CDR3 is TGTGCCAGCAGCGTGATTTTGACTCCCAGTTTCGGGGAGCTGTTTTTT.

CDR3 sequence: CASSPTHYQETQYF. CDR3 in DNA: TGTGCCAGCAGTCCGACACATTACCAAGAGACCCAGTACTTC. The genes are TRBV12-3 or TRBV12-4 and TRBJ2-5; D gene ambiguous. The CDR3 loop spans 14 amino acids. Trimming removed 5 bases from V and 0 bases from J, with 10 bases in between.

The chain employs TRBV6-5 and TRBJ2-5; the D gene is possibly TRBD1 (7 bases). The DNA matches TRBJ2-7 better at its end, which makes the J call doubtful. The germline CDR1 and CDR2 sequences are MNHEY and SVGAGI. The CDR3 runs to 14 residues. The CDR3 region is CASSPGDRAYEQYF. The CDR3 nucleotides are TGTGCCAGCAGCCCGGGGGACAGAGCCTACGAGCAGTACTTC.

The chain recombines TRBV5-1 with TRBJ1-2; D is unclear. V gave up 0 bases and J gave up 2 bases, with 11 bases separating them. This CDR3 comprises 15 residues. Per germline, CDR1 SGHRS and CDR2 YFSETQ. The CDR3 loop reads CASSLVPANNYGYTF. The CDR3 DNA sequence: TGCGCCAGCAGCTTGGTTCCAGCTAACAACTATGGCTACACCTTC.

The chain recombines TRBV9 with TRBJ2-5, with D maybe TRBD1 (6 bases). CDR1 and CDR2 (germline): SGDLS, YYNGEE. This CDR3 comprises 14 residues. The V and J ends lost 3 bases and 5 bases respectively, with 14 bases between them. CDR3 sequence: CASSAGHPGETQYF. CDR3 nucleotides: TGTGCCAGCAGCGCGGGACATCCAGGGGAGACCCAGTACTTC. Combining the CDR3 with reference TRBV9 and TRBJ2-5 gives the whole variable domain DSGVTQTPKHLITATGQRVTLRCSPRSGDLSVYWYQQSLDQGLQFLIQYYNGEERAKGNILERFSAQQFPDLHSELNLSSLELGDSALYFCASSAGHPGETQYFGPGTRLLVL.

The gene calls are TRBV20-1 and TRBJ2-1, with TRBD1 matching over 11 bases. This CDR3 is built from 16 residues. V shed 1 base, J shed 8 bases, and the junction held 10 bases outside the gene matches. CDR1 and CDR2 from the germline V gene are DFQATT and SNEGSKA (reference sequence). The CDR3 is CSARGPGQGVLDEQFF. In DNA form, the CDR3 reads TGCAGTGCTAGAGGACCGGGACAGGGGGTATTGGATGAGCAGTTCTTC.

The gene calls are TRBV6-1 and TRBJ1-5, with 10 bases matching TRBD1. J was trimmed by 2 bases and V by 2 bases; bases with no gene match: 6. The germline CDR1 and CDR2 sequences are MNHNS and SASEGT. CDR3 length equals 17 residues. CDR3 nucleotide sequence: TGTGCCAGCAGTGAAACGGGACAGGGGTTCCGCAATCAGCCCCAGCATTTT. Protein product: CASSETGQGFRNQPQHF.

The chain employs TRBV7-3 and TRBJ2-5; D not resolved. Germline loops: CDR1 SGHTA, CDR2 FQGTGA. There are 15 residues in the CDR3. V was cut by 4 bases and J by 5 bases, with 17 bases left in between. DNA for the CDR3: TGTGCCAGCAGCTGGATGGGCTTCCTGGGGGAGACCCAGTACTTC. This encodes CASSWMGFLGETQYF.

There are a few counts of this clonotype. The J gene is TRBJ2-5, the V gene TRBV12-3 or TRBV12-4; the match to TRBD1 covers 7 bases. This CDR3 is 15 amino acids long. V gave up 1 base and J gave up 3 bases; unmatched junction bases: 5. CDR3 in DNA: TGTGCCAGCAGTTTAGGGGGACAGAAGAAAGAGACCCAGTACTTC. This translates into CASSLGGQKKETQYF.

The chain has TRBV15 and TRBJ2-1; 9 bases are shared with TRBD1. This CDR3 comprises 14 residues. The trim removed 10 bases at V and 5 bases at J, leaving 9 bases unmatched. Germline V gives CDR1 LNHNV, CDR2 YYDKDF (reference sequence). The CDR3 is CASSGTGLDNEQFF. The DNA for the CDR3 is TGTGCCAGTTCCGGGACAGGGCTCGACAATGAGCAGTTCTTC.

This clonotype showed up just a few times. The chain couples TRBV12-3 or TRBV12-4 to TRBJ2-2; possibly TRBD1 or TRBD2 for D (6 bases each). The CDR3 is made up of 15 amino acids. Trimming shortened V by 2 bases and J by 2 bases, and 9 bases separated the two germline ends. The DNA of the CDR3 is TGTGCCAGCAGTTTATTCGGGGGCAACACCGGGGAGCTGTTTTTT. It encodes CASSLFGGNTGELFF.

This clonotype was seen ten or more times. This rearrangement joins TRBV6-2 or TRBV6-3 to TRBJ2-6; D is unclear. CDR1 and CDR2 from the germline V gene are MNHEY and SVGEGT. The CDR3 is 16 residues long. With 5 bases removed from V and 1 base from J, the gap between germline ends came to 12 bases. In DNA, the CDR3 is TGTGCCAGCAGTCAACCCGGAGATTCTGGGGCCAACGTCCTGACTTTC. It translates to CASSQPGDSGANVLTF.

For the CDR3, the DNA is TGCGCCAGCAGCACCCGAACAGGGAACTACGAGCAGTACTTC. This encodes CASSTRTGNYEQYF. The chain is built from TRBV4-1 and TRBJ2-7, with a possible D match to TRBD1 (6 bases). Germline values: CDR1 MGHRA, CDR2 YSYEKL. Trimming shortened V by 5 bases and J by 3 bases, and 14 bases separated the two germline ends. There are 14 residues in the CDR3.

The V call is TRBV20-1, the J call TRBJ2-1; 14 nucleotides align to TRBD2. Germline CDR1 DFQATT, CDR2 SNEGSKA (reference sequence). Losses at the gene ends were 0 bases for V and 7 bases for J; bases not matched to a gene: 8. The CDR3 runs 17 residues. This CDR3 is CSARDPRTSGRKNEQFF. CDR3 nucleotides: TGCAGTGCTAGAGATCCTCGGACTAGCGGGAGGAAGAATGAGCAGTTCTTC.

The chain recombines TRBV10-3 with TRBJ2-5, with 14 bases identical to TRBD2. The DNA matches TRBJ2-7 better at its end, which makes the J call doubtful. The CDR3 is made up of 13 amino acids. Germline V gene lookup returns CDR1 ENHRY and CDR2 SYGVKD. The CDR3 sequence: CASGTSGSLEQYF. Here the CDR3 DNA reads TGTGCCAGCGGGACTAGCGGGAGTCTCGAGCAGTACTTC.

The sample holds a few counts of this clonotype. The chain combines TRBV12-3 or TRBV12-4 with TRBJ2-5; D call uncertain. Trimming stripped 7 bases from V and 4 bases from J, with 13 bases between. CDR3 length equals 13 residues. CDR3 nucleotide sequence: TGTGCCAGCACTCTTGACTCGTCAGAGACCCAGTACTTC. This encodes CASTLDSSETQYF.

The chain's CDR3 is CASSRGQRLYEQYF. The DNA of the CDR3 is TGTGCCAGCAGCCGCGGACAGCGACTCTACGAGCAGTACTTC. The chain combines TRBV3-1 with TRBJ2-7; maybe TRBD1 (6 bases). The CDR3 consists of 14 residues. From germline, CDR1 is LGHDT and CDR2 YNNKEL (reference sequence). With 4 bases removed from V and 3 bases from J, the gap between germline ends came to 13 bases.

The V gene is TRBV27, the J gene TRBJ1-5; D unclear. This CDR3 region has 14 residues. Trimming stripped 2 bases from V and 2 bases from J, with 7 bases between. Germline CDR1 is MNHEY and CDR2 is SMNVEV (reference sequence). The CDR3: CASSLGIGNQPQHF. The CDR3 coding sequence is TGTGCCAGCAGTTTAGGGATTGGCAATCAGCCCCAGCATTTT.

The chain is built from TRBV3-1 and TRBJ1-1; a possible D gene is TRBD1 (6 bases). The germline V gene encodes CDR1 LGHDT and CDR2 YNNKEL (reference sequence). This CDR3 has 15 residues. With 2 bases removed from V and 4 bases from J, the gap between germline ends came to 14 bases. The CDR3 region is CASSQTGLLGTEAFF. CDR3 DNA sequence: TGTGCCAGCAGCCAAACAGGGTTGCTGGGCACTGAAGCTTTCTTT.

The chain employs TRBV7-2 and TRBJ1-5; no definite D call. Germline V gene sequence: CDR1 SGHTA, CDR2 FQGNSA. The V and J ends lost 5 bases and 0 bases respectively, with 8 bases between them. This CDR3 contains 14 residues. The CDR3 spells CASSVQDSNQPQHF. The DNA of the CDR3 is TGTGCCAGCAGCGTCCAGGATAGCAATCAGCCCCAGCATTTT. Supplemented by reference TRBV7-2 and TRBJ1-5, the full variable domain reads GAGVSQSPSNKVTEKGKDVELRCDPISGHTALYWYRQSLGQGLEFLIYFQGNSAPDKSGLPSDRFSAERTGGSVSTLTIQRTQQEDSAVYLCASSVQDSNQPQHFGDGTRLSIL.

This clonotype was counted ten times or more. This sequence joins TRBV5-1 and TRBJ1-1, with D unclear. Trimming removed 1 base from V and 2 bases from J, with 0 bases in between. The length of the CDR3 is 11 residues. CDR1 SGHRS and CDR2 YFSETQ come from the germline V gene. In DNA form, the CDR3 reads TGCGCCAGCAGCTTGAACACTGAAGCTTTCTTT. Translating gives CASSLNTEAFF.

This clonotype was found once. The V and J genes are TRBV4-3 and TRBJ2-3; the D is unclear. The germline V gene has CDR1 LGHNA and CDR2 YSLEER. The CDR3 extends over 9 amino acids. Trimming removed 3 bases from V and 11 bases from J, with 3 bases in between. In nucleotides, the CDR3 is TGCGCCAGCAGCCACCTGCAGTATTTT. Translated, it gives CASSHLQYF.